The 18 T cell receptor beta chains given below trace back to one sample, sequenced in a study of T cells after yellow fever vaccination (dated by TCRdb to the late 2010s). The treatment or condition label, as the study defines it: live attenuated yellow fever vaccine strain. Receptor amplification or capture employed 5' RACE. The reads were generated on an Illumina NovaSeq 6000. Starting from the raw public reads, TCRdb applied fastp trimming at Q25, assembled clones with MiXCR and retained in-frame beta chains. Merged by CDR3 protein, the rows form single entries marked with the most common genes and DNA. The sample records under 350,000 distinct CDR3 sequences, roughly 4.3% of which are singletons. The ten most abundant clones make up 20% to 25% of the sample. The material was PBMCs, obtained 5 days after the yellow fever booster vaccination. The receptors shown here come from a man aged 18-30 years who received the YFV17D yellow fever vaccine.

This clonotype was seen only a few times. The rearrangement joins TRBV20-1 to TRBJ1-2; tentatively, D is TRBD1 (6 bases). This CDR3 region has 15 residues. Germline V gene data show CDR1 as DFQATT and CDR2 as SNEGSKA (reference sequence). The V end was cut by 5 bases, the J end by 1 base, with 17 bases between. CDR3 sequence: CSAGGQGLYNYGYTF. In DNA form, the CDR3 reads TGCAGTGCTGGGGGCCAGGGACTGTATAACTATGGCTACACCTTC.

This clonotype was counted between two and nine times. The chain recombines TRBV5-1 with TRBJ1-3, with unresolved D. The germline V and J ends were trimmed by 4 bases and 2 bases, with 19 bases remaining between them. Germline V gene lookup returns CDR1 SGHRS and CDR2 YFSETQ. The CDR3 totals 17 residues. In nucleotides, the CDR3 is TGCGCCAGCAGCCTGCGGGTCCCGGGCACTCCTGGAAACACCATATATTTT. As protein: CASSLRVPGTPGNTIYF.

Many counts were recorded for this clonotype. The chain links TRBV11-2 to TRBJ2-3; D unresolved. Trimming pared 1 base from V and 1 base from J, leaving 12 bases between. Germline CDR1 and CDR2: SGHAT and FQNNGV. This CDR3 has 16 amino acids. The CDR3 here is CASSLGGVGGTDTQYF. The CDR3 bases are TGTGCCAGCAGCTTAGGAGGAGTAGGCGGCACAGATACGCAGTATTTT.

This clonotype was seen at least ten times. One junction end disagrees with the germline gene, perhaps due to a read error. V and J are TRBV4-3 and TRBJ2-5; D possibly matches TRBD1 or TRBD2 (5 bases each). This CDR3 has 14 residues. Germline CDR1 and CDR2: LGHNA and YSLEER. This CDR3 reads CASSQDLGEETQYF. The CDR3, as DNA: TGTGCCAGCAGCCAAGATCTAGGGGAGGAGACCCAGTACTTC.

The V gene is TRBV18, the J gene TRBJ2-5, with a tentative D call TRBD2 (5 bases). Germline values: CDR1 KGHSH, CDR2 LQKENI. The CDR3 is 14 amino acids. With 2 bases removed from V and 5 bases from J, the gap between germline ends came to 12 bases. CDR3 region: CASSPGGLLETQYF. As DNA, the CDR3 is TGTGCCAGCTCACCAGGTGGACTGCTGGAGACCCAGTACTTC. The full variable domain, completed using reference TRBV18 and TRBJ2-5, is NAGVMQNPRHLVRRRGQEARLRCSPMKGHSHVYWYRQLPEEGLKFMVYLQKENIIDESGMPKERFSAEFPKEGPSILRIQQVVRGDSAAYFCASSPGGLLETQYFGPGTRLLVL.

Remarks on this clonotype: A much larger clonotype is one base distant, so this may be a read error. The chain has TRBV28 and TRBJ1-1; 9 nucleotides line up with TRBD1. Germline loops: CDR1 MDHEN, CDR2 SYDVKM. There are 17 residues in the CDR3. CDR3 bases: TGTGCCAGCAGGGGGTCGGGACAGGGCCTAATTAACACTGAATCTTTCTTT. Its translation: CASRGSGQGLINTESFF.

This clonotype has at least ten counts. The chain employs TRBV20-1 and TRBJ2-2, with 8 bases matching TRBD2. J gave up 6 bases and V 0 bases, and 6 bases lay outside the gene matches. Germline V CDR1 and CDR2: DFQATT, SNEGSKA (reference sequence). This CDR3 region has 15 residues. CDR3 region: CSARDGTRRAGELFF. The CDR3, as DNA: TGCAGTGCTAGAGATGGGACTAGGAGGGCCGGGGAGCTGTTTTTT.

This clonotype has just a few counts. The DNA of the CDR3 is TGCAGTGCTAGGCGGCGGGCAGGGCGGGTCTACAATGAGCAGTTCTTC. Its protein is CSARRRAGRVYNEQFF. The rearrangement uses TRBV20-1 and TRBJ2-1, with D possibly being TRBD1 or TRBD2 (5 bases each). V was clipped by 3 bases and J by 3 bases, with 18 bases between them. The CDR3 has 16 residues. From germline, CDR1 is DFQATT and CDR2 SNEGSKA (reference sequence).

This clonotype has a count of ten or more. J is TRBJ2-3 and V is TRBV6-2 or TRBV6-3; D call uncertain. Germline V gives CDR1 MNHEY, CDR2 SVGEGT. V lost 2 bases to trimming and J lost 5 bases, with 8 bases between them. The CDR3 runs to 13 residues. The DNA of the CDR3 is TGTGCCAGCAGTTACGGTAGAGGAGATACGCAGTATTTT. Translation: CASSYGRGDTQYF.

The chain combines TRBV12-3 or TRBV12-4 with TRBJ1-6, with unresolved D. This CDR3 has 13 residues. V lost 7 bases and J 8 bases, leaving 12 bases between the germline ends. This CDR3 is CASTQSRDSPLHF. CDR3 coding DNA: TGTGCCAGCACCCAAAGCCGGGATTCACCCCTCCACTTT.

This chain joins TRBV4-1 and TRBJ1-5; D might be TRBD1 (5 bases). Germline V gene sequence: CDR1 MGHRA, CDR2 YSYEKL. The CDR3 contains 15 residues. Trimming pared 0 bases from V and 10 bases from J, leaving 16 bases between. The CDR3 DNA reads TGCGCCAGCAGCCAAGAACAAGTGGGGACCTTCCCCCAGCATTTT. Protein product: CASSQEQVGTFPQHF.

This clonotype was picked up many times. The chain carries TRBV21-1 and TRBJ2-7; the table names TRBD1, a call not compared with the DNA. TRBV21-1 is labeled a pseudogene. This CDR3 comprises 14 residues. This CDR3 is CASSTRGREYEQYF. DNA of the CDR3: TGTGCCAGCAGCACCAGGGGTCGGGAGTACGAGCAGTACTTC.

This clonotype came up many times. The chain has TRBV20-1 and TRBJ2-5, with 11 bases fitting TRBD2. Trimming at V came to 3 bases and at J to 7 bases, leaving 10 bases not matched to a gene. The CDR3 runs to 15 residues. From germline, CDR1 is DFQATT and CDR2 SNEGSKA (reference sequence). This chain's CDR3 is CSASLSGTSGTTQYF. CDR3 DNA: TGCAGTGCTAGTCTTTCCGGGACTAGCGGTACGACCCAGTACTTC.

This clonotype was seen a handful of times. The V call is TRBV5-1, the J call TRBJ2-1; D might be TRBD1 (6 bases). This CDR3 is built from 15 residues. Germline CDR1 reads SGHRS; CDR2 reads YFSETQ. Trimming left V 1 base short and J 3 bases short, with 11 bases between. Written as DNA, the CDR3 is TGCGCCAGCAGCTTGCAGGGGACGGTCTACAATGAGCAGTTCTTC. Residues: CASSLQGTVYNEQFF.

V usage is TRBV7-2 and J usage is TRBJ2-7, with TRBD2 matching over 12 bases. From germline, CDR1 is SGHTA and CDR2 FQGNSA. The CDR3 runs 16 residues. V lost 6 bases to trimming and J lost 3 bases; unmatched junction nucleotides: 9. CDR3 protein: CASRVLAGGTLYEQYF. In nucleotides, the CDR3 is TGTGCCAGCAGGGTCCTAGCGGGGGGGACTCTCTACGAGCAGTACTTC.

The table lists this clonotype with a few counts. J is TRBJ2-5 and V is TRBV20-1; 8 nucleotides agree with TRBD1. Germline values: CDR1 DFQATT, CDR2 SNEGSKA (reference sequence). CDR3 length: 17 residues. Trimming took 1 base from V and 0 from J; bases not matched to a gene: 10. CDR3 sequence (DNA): TGCAGTGCTAGAGGTCAGGGGGCAAACTCGTACCAAGAGACCCAGTACTTC. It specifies CSARGQGANSYQETQYF.

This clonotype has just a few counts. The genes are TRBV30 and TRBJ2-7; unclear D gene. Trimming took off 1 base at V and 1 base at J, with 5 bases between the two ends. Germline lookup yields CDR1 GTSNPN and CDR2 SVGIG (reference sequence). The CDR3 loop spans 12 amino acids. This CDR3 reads CAWSADSYEQYF. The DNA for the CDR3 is TGTGCCTGGAGTGCGGATTCCTACGAGCAGTACTTC. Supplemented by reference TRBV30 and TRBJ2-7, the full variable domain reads SQTIHQWPATLVQPVGSPLSLECTVEGTSNPNLYWYRQAAGRGLQLLFYSVGIGQISSEVPQNLSASRPQDRQFILSSKKLLLSDSGFYLCAWSADSYEQYFGPGTRLTVT.

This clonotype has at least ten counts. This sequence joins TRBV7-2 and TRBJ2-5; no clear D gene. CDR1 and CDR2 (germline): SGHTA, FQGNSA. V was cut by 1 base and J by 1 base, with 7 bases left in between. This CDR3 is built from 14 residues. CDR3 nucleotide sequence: TGTGCCAGCAGCTTAGGCCTGCTCCAAGAGACCCAGTACTTC. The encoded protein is CASSLGLLQETQYF.